This passage covers 2 T cell receptor beta chains from one sample sequenced in a study of CD8+ T cells in alopecia areata. Isolated RNA was reverse transcribed into cDNA used as the sequencing template. TCRdb's copy holds only in-frame clones and misses some; the assay was immunoSEQ multiplex PCR. This table holds 87,000 or so clones, just over 70% found once. Stated treatment: oral pan-JAK inhibitor, 5-10 mg twice daily. Sequenced material: CD8+ T cells sorted from blood, taken around week 46, from a patient treated with tofacitinib. Receptors originate from a human donor with alopecia areata.

This sequence joins TRBV4-3 and TRBJ2-3; possible D gene TRBD1, 6 bases. Trimming shortened V by 0 bases and J by 7 bases, and 17 bases separated the two germline ends. CDR3 length: 16 residues. Germline CDR1 LGHNA, CDR2 YSLEER. CDR3 amino acids: CASSQDWSQGINTQYF. In nucleotides, the CDR3 is TGCGCCAGCAGCCAAGATTGGAGTCAGGGGATTAATACGCAGTATTTT.

The chain combines TRBV4-3 with TRBJ2-1; the D is unclear. Germline CDR1 reads LGHNA; CDR2 reads YSLEER. The length of the CDR3 is 18 residues. Trimming took 0 bases from V and 1 from J, leaving 16 bases between them. The CDR3 sequence is CASSQDGWADGSYNEQFF. The CDR3 DNA is TGCGCCAGCAGCCAAGATGGGTGGGCTGACGGTTCCTACAATGAGCAGTTCTTC.